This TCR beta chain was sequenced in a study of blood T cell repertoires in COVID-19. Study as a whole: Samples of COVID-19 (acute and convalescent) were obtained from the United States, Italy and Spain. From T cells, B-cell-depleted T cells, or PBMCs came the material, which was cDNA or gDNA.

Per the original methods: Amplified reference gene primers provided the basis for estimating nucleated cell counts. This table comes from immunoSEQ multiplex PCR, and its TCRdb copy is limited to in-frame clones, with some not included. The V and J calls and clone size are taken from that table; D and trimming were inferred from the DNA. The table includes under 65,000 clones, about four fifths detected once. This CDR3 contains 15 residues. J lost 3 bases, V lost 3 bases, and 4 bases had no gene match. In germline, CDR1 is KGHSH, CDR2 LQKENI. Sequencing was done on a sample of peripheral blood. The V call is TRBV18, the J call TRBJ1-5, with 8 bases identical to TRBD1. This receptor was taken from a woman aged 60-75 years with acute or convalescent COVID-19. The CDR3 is CASSPKQGVNQPQHF. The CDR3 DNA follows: TGTGCCAGCTCACCCAAACAGGGGGTCAATCAGCCCCAGCATTTT.